The 3 T cell receptor beta chains presented below share a single source sample, sequenced in a study of CD8 T cells in ankylosing spondylitis. TCRdb called the 5' RACE reads again in MiXCR, with one record for every CDR3 protein. The sample carries approximately 90,000 distinct CDR3 sequences, roughly 8.3% recorded once. Sequencing used blood, either unsorted or a sorted T cell fraction (not recorded which). The receptors derive from a male donor with ankylosing spondylitis or in good health (not recorded which).

This clonotype has a count of ten or more. This chain uses TRBV9 with TRBJ2-1; D perhaps matches TRBD1 (6 bases). The CDR3 spans 15 residues. The germline V and J ends were trimmed by 0 bases and 5 bases, with 12 bases remaining between them. The germline V gene encodes CDR1 SGDLS and CDR2 YYNGEE. This CDR3 reads CASSVVPGTNNEQFF. The CDR3 DNA sequence: TGTGCCAGCAGCGTAGTCCCCGGGACAAACAATGAGCAGTTCTTC.

There are many counts of this clonotype. J is TRBJ2-7 and V is TRBV27; D might be TRBD1 (5 bases). V was shortened by 4 bases and J by 1 base, with 8 bases between the two germline ends. The CDR3 is 13 amino acids. Looked up from germline, CDR1 is MNHEY and CDR2 is SMNVEV (reference sequence). CDR3: CASSWAGSYEQYF. The CDR3 nucleotides are TGTGCCAGCAGTTGGGCAGGGTCCTACGAGCAGTACTTC.

This clonotype has at least ten counts. This chain uses TRBV7-6 with TRBJ1-4; D unclear. The germline V and J ends were trimmed by 5 bases and 3 bases, with 7 bases remaining between them. The CDR3 sequence is 13 residues long. Germline CDR1 and CDR2: SGHVS and FNYEAQ. The CDR3 reads CASSQLANEKLFF. The CDR3 DNA is TGTGCCAGCAGCCAACTCGCTAATGAAAAACTGTTTTTT.